Listed here is a single TCR beta chain. Different DNA sequences within this sample yield the same CDR3. The data stem from a study of cytomegalovirus exposure and HLA in healthy donors. Likely unrecorded immune exposures existed in these nominally healthy donors. The CDR3 totals 14 residues. Per germline, CDR1 KGHSH and CDR2 LQKENI. V lost 2 bases and J 2 bases, leaving 6 bases between the germline ends. The PCR ran on 60 Vbeta and 13 Jbeta primers. TCRdb's table, derived via immunoSEQ multiplex PCR, lists solely in-frame clones and lacks some. Among 150,000 to 200,000 clones, 80% to 85% were seen once, and the ten largest hold around 1%.

Sequenced: PBMCs. This sequence joins TRBV18 and TRBJ2-2; D unclear. This TCR derives from a man in his thirties or forties in good health and CMV-seronegative. DNA of the CDR3: TGTGCCAGCTCACCAGGGCTTAACACCGGGGAGCTGTTTTTT. Amino acid sequence: CASSPGLNTGELFF. Variable domain in full (rest from reference TRBV18 and TRBJ2-2): NAGVMQNPRHLVRRRGQEARLRCSPMKGHSHVYWYRQLPEEGLKFMVYLQKENIIDESGMPKERFSAEFPKEGPSILRIQQVVRGDSAAYFCASSPGLNTGELFFGEGSRLTVL.